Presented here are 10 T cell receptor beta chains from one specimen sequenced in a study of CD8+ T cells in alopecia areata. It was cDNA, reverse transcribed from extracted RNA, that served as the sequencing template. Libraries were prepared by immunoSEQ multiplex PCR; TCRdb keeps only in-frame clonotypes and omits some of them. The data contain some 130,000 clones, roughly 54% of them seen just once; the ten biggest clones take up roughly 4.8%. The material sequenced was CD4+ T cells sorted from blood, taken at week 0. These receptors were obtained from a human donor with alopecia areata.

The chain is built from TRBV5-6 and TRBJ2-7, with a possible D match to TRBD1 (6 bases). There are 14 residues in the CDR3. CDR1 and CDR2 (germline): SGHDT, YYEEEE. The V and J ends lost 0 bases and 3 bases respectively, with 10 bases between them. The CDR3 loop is CASSLAGAIYEQYF. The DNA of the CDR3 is TGTGCCAGCAGCTTGGCAGGGGCGATCTACGAGCAGTACTTC.

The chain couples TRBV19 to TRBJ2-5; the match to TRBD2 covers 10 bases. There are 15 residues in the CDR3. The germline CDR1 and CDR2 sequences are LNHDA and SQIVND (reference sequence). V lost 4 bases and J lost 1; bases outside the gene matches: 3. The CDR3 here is CASSKWTSGQETQYF. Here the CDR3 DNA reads TGTGCCAGTAGTAAATGGACTAGCGGCCAAGAGACCCAGTACTTC.

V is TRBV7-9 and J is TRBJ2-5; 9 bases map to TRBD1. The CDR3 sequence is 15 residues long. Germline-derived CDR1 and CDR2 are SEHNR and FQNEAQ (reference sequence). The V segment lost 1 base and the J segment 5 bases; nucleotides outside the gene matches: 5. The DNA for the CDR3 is TGTGCCAGCAGCTTAGACCGGACAGGGGAGGAGACCCAGTACTTC. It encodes CASSLDRTGEETQYF.

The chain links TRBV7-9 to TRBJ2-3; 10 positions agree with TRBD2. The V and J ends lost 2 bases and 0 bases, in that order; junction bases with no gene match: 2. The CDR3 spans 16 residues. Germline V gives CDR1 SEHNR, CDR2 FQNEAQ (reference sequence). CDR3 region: CASSLTSGASTDTQYF. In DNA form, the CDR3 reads TGTGCCAGCAGCTTAACTAGCGGGGCGAGCACAGATACGCAGTATTTT.

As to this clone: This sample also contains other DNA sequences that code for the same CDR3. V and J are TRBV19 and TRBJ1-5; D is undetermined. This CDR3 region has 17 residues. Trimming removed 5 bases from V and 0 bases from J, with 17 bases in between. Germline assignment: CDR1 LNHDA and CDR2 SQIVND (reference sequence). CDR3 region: CASSRRWTDFSNQPQHF. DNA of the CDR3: TGTGCCAGTAGTCGACGATGGACCGATTTTAGCAATCAGCCCCAGCATTTT.

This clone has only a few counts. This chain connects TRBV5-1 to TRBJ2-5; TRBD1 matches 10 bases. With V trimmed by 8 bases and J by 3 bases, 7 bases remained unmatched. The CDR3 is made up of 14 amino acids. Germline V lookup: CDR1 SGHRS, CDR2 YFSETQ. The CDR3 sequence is CASRQGAVEETQYF. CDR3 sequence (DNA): TGCGCCAGTAGACAGGGGGCTGTTGAAGAGACCCAGTACTTC.

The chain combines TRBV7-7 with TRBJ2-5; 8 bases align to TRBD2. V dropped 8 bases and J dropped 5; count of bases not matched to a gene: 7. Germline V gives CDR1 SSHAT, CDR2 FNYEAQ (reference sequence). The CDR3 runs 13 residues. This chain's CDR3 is CASSQSGSETQYF. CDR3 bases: TGTGCCAGCTCTCAAAGCGGGAGTGAGACCCAGTACTTC.

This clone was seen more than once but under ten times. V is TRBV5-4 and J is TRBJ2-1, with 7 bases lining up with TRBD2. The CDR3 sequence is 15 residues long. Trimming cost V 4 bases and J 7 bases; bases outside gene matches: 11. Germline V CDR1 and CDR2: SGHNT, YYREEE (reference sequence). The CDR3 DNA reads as TGTGCCAGCAGCCCTAGCGGAGGGGATCGGAATGAGCAGTTCTTC. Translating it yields CASSPSGGDRNEQFF. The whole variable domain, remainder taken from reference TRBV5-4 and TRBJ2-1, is ETGVTQSPTHLIKTRGQQVTLRCSSQSGHNTVSWYQQALGQGPQFIFQYYREEENGRGNFPPRFSGLQFPNYSSELNVNALELDDSALYLCASSPSGGDRNEQFFGPGTRLTVL.

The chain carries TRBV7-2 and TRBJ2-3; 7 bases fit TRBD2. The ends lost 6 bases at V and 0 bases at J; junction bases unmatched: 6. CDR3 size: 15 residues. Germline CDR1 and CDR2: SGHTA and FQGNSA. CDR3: CASSRRGGSTDTQYF. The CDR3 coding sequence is TGTGCCAGCAGTAGACGGGGAGGGAGCACAGATACGCAGTATTTT.

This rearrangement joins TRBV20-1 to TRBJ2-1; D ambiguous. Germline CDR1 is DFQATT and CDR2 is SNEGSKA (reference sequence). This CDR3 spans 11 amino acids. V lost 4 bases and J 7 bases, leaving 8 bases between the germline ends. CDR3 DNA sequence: TGCAGTGCTATACCGAGGAATGAGCAGTTCTTC. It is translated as CSAIPRNEQFF.